Sequencing of this T cell receptor beta chain was carried out in a study of blood T cell repertoires in COVID-19. Original methodology: The assay estimated nucleated cells by amplifying reference gene primers. Clones were read by immunoSEQ multiplex PCR, and TCRdb kept only the in-frame ones, dropping some. V, J and clone size derive from that table, while D and trimming were established from the DNA sequence. The sample lists 150,000 or so clones, 84% seen once, with around 7.6% in the top ten. The germline V gene encodes CDR1 SGHNT and CDR2 YENEEA. Trimming removed 3 bases at V and 0 bases at J, with 2 bases between. The CDR3 loop spans 13 amino acids.

This chain links TRBV11-3 with TRBJ2-2; D gene ambiguous. This sequence originates from a man in his forties who had recovered from COVID-19. What was sequenced was peripheral blood. The CDR3 nucleotides read TGTGCCAGCAGCTTTACGAACACCGGGGAGCTGTTTTTT. Protein: CASSFTNTGELFF.